This T cell receptor (beta chain) appears in the sequencing data of a study of blood T cells in healthy people across ages (dated by TCRdb to between 2014 and 2016). Looking at the study overall: In model experiments, roughly one uniquely barcoded TCR beta cDNA molecule per two T cells was captured by template switching. To track age-related changes in TCR beta repertoire diversity, the study relied on deep sequencing normalized with unique cDNA molecular identifiers. Four age groups were formed from the donors: young (average 16 years), middle-aged (around 41), aged (62) and long-lived (less than 85). To avoid experimental bias, donors of different ages were randomly spread across the sequencing lanes. The study analyzed two additional independent replicas of 1 million unique cDNA reads from the same blood draw for two donors, one aged 18 to 30 and one aged 80 or older. Overall study results and their limits: Because donor CMV infection status was unknown, age-related changes in expanded clonotypes were potentially confounded. A strong correlation was found between observed TCR beta diversity and the percentage of naive T cells measured by flow cytometry. Estimates of total diversity based on one million sequenced T cells were considered lower bounds and underestimates. Compared with the aged group, the long-lived group had more naive CD4+ T cells, fewer expanded clones and increased TCR diversity, suggesting age selection. Since profiling was done on bulk unsorted PBMCs, naive and antigen-experienced compartments could not be conclusively compared. Observed TCR beta diversity per million T cells fell roughly linearly with age, and a significant reduction was already apparent by age around 39.

This clonotype came up a few times. Its specific antigen is unknown. Base quality data are lacking; no much larger clone is found one base away. V lost 2 bases and J lost 6 bases, and the count of bases not matched to a germline gene is 6. The CDR1 and CDR2 encoded by the germline V gene (reference sequence) are MNHEY and SMNVEV. The CDR3, from cysteine to phenylalanine, totals 15 residues. Only the CDR3 portion is preserved as DNA: 45 bases, with reading frame beginning at the first base. The donors were 40 or so Caucasian individuals from Russia, aged roughly 6 to 100 years, who were systemically healthy. Each donor gave ten milliliters of peripheral blood, collected into EDTA-treated Vacutainer tubes. Ficoll-Paque density-gradient centrifugation was used to isolate PBMCs, with at least 7 million per sample. Trizol reagent was used to extract total RNA from PBMCs, with at least 5.5 micrograms per sample. Naive CD45RAhigh/CD27high T cell percentages were measured by flow cytometry on a PBMC aliquot from every donor.

The library was made by 5' RACE. These reads were obtained on an Illumina HiSeq 2500. A second roughly 6 to 12 cycle PCR used a sample-barcoded 5' primer and a J-beta primer mix. A unique molecular identifier was introduced onto each TCR beta cDNA molecule by a template-switch 5' adaptor carrying 12 random nucleotides. Each sample yielded at least 2.5 million CDR3-containing paired-end reads. The Mint cDNA synthesis kit, primed by a TRBC-specific oligonucleotide, was used to synthesize first-strand cDNA from all RNA. After uracil-DNA glycosylase treatment, a first 18-cycle PCR used universal primers M1SS and BC2_uni_R on all cDNA. The paper's data handling went like this. Normalization of each sample was performed by random selection of 1 million high-quality reads, each carrying a distinct molecular identifier. Reads with shared molecular identifiers were discarded instead of being binned into consensus sequences. CDR3 identification, clonotype clustering and error correction used MiTCR with a Q25 quality threshold and the strictest error-elimination algorithm. A nonparametric unseen species model with Euler transformation was used to estimate a lower bound on total TCR beta diversity. TCRdb reworked the public reads: Q25 trimming with fastp, MiXCR clone assembly, productive beta chains retained. Rows with one shared CDR3 protein collapse into an entry with the most common genes and DNA. TCRdb, rather than the study authors, made the V and J calls. This sample is represented by hundreds of thousands of distinct CDR3 sequences; about 50% of them were singletons. The top ten constitute roughly 13% of the sample.

This TCR was sampled from a woman over 75 in good health. In this chain, TRBV27 is recombined with TRBJ2-1; TRBD1 lines up with 8 middle nucleotides. Sequences were obtained from blood. The nucleotides are TGTGCCAGCAGTTTAAGACAGGGGATGCCCAATGAGCAGTTCTTC. Its protein is CASSLRQGMPNEQFF.